Below, one T cell receptor (beta chain) is given with its context. Its cognate antigen is unknown. The CDR3 length is 14 residues. Germline V gene lookup returns CDR1 SGHRS and CDR2 YFSETQ. J gave up 7 bases and V 4 bases, and 4 bases lay outside the gene matches. The record originates from a study of cytomegalovirus exposure and HLA in healthy donors. Study-wide points: The authors enumerated some 160 TCR beta chains as linked to cytomegalovirus.

Sequencing used immunoSEQ multiplex PCR; TCRdb keeps in-frame clones, though not all of them. The table has 140,000 to 150,000 clones, roughly nine tenths seen once. The sequencing sample was made of PBMCs. The sequence was obtained from a young man in good health and CMV-seronegative. The genes are TRBV5-1 and TRBJ1-5; 11 bases agree with TRBD1. CDR3 loop: CASSPDRGHQPQHF. The CDR3 region has the DNA TGCGCCAGCAGCCCGGACAGGGGGCACCAGCCCCAGCATTTT.